The 6 T cell receptor beta chains in this list originate from one sample, sequenced in a study of T cell responses to AZD1222 COVID-19 vaccine. TCRdb keeps only in-frame clones here, not all; method: immunoSEQ multiplex PCR. Of approximately 100,000 clones listed, about 86% are singletons. Material: peripheral blood, obtained on day 0 of AZD1222 vaccination. These receptors were obtained from an adult in good health.

V and J are TRBV7-8 and TRBJ2-7; D not certain. Germline CDR1 SGHVS, CDR2 FQNEAQ. V was pared by 1 base and J by 6 bases, with 16 bases between. CDR3 length: 15 amino acids. The CDR3 region has the DNA TGTGCCAGCAGCTTAGGAAGGCGGCAGGCCCTCGAGCAGTACTTC. Encoded protein: CASSLGRRQALEQYF.

The chain joins TRBV28 to TRBJ1-3, with D possibly being TRBD1 (6 bases). This CDR3 comprises 16 residues. The germline V gene encodes CDR1 MDHEN and CDR2 SYDVKM. The germline V and J ends were trimmed by 3 bases and 8 bases, with 20 bases remaining between them. The CDR3 DNA sequence: TGTGCCAGCAGTTTCCTAGGGGGGAGGAGGGCGGACACCATATATTTT. It specifies CASSFLGGRRADTIYF. Using reference TRBV28 and TRBJ1-3 for the parts outside the CDR3, the full variable domain is DVKVTQSSRYLVKRTGEKVFLECVQDMDHENMFWYRQDPGLGLRLIYFSYDVKMKEKGDIPEGYSVSREKKERFSLILESASTNQTSMYLCASSFLGGRRADTIYFGEGSWLTVV.

V is TRBV28 and J is TRBJ1-2; 9 bases match TRBD1. CDR1 MDHEN and CDR2 SYDVKM come from the germline V gene. J lost 4 bases, V lost 5 bases, and 8 bases had no gene match. This CDR3 comprises 15 residues. CDR3 in amino acids: CASSTTGGPVYGYTF. CDR3 bases: TGTGCCAGCAGTACAACAGGGGGCCCTGTCTATGGCTACACCTTC.

This clone came up once. The rearrangement joins TRBV15 to TRBJ2-7; D ambiguous. The CDR3 covers 13 residues. Trimming stripped 5 bases from V and 2 bases from J, with 10 bases between. Germline V CDR1 and CDR2: LNHNV, YYDKDF (reference sequence). CDR3 nucleotides: TGTGCCACCAGCTATGGGGTAGCCTACGAGCAGTACTTC. Its translation: CATSYGVAYEQYF.

The chain recombines TRBV28 with TRBJ1-3; a possible D gene is TRBD1 (6 bases). Trimming pared 2 bases from V and 3 bases from J, leaving 20 bases between. Germline CDR1 MDHEN, CDR2 SYDVKM. This CDR3 region has 18 residues. The CDR3 coding sequence is TGTGCCAGCAGTTTAGGGAGGGGGGTCCCCCCTTTTGGAAACACCATATATTTT. Residues: CASSLGRGVPPFGNTIYF.

The CDR3 sequence is CASSLRTGGRNTEAFF. DNA for the CDR3: TGTGCCAGCAGCCTAAGGACGGGGGGCCGGAACACTGAAGCTTTCTTT. The chain combines TRBV7-2 with TRBJ1-1; a weak D match, TRBD1 (6 bases). This CDR3 has 16 residues. The V and J ends lost 5 bases and 1 base respectively, with 17 bases between them. In germline, CDR1 is SGHTA, CDR2 FQGNSA.